These 21 T cell receptor beta chains originate from one sample sequenced in a study of T cell repertoires in cytomegalovirus infection (dated by TCRdb to the late 2010s). For sequencing, an Illumina HiSeq 1500 was employed. In TCRdb, the public reads were trimmed at Q25 with fastp and aligned with MiXCR, with productive beta chains retained. Each CDR3 protein gets just one entry, which takes the most common genes and DNA from the rows behind it. The sample table shows about 440,000 distinct CDR3 sequences, and approximately 30% are seen once. The leading ten clones occupy roughly 13% of the sample. The sequenced sample consisted of PBMCs. Receptors originate from a human donor in good health (CMV status not recorded). Some clones in this sample may be carry-over from other donors' samples.

The V call is TRBV20-1, the J call TRBJ2-7; the D is unclear. This CDR3 spans 12 amino acids. Germline CDR1 is DFQATT and CDR2 is SNEGSKA (reference sequence). V lost 8 bases to trimming and J lost 2 bases, with 13 bases between them. In DNA form, the CDR3 reads TGCAGTTCTATTAACAGTGCCTACGAGCAGTACTTC. It codes for CSSINSAYEQYF.

This clonotype was recorded at least ten times. The rearrangement uses TRBV12-3 or TRBV12-4 and TRBJ2-7; no clear D. The CDR3 totals 11 residues. Trimming cost V 3 bases and J 6 bases, with 6 bases left between them. The CDR3 sequence: CASSFGSEQYF. CDR3 coding DNA: TGTGCCAGCAGTTTTGGTAGCGAGCAGTACTTC.

The rearrangement uses TRBV14 and TRBJ2-7; the match to TRBD1 covers 12 bases. V shed 6 bases and J 3 bases; nucleotides not matched to a gene: 6. This CDR3 spans 15 amino acids. Germline assignment: CDR1 SGHDN and CDR2 FVKESK. The CDR3 loop reads CASSRGTGGIYEQYF. The DNA of the CDR3 is TGTGCCAGCAGTCGCGGGACAGGGGGCATCTACGAGCAGTACTTC.

This chain links TRBV12-3 or TRBV12-4 with TRBJ1-5; D gene uncertain. V lost 8 bases, J lost 0 bases, and 14 bases lay in between. This CDR3 comprises 15 residues. This CDR3 is CASAGPSVSNQPQHF. The DNA for the CDR3 is TGTGCCAGCGCCGGGCCCTCCGTTAGCAATCAGCCCCAGCATTTT.

At least ten counts were recorded for this clonotype. The chain couples TRBV7-2 to TRBJ1-6; D is possibly TRBD1 (6 bases). Germline V lookup: CDR1 SGHTA, CDR2 FQGNSA. The CDR3 runs to 19 residues. V lost 3 bases to trimming and J lost 0 bases, with 18 bases between them. The CDR3 reads CASSLAVGRGSSYNSPLHF. The CDR3 DNA follows: TGTGCCAGCAGCTTGGCAGTTGGCAGGGGAAGCTCCTATAATTCACCCCTCCACTTT.

The chain uses TRBV5-6 and TRBJ2-7; D not certain. Per germline, CDR1 SGHDT and CDR2 YYEEEE. The ends were cut back, 2 bases at V and 7 bases at J, with 7 bases in the middle. The CDR3 totals 11 residues. In DNA form, the CDR3 reads TGTGCCAGCAGCTTCCAATTGGAGCAGTACTTC. It encodes CASSFQLEQYF.

This clonotype has more than one count but fewer than ten. The chain employs TRBV11-2 and TRBJ2-3, with 9 bases that match TRBD1. Germline V gene sequence: CDR1 SGHAT, CDR2 FQNNGV. The CDR3 is 16 residues long. The V and J ends lost 3 bases and 6 bases, in that order; junction bases with no gene match: 10. The DNA for the CDR3 is TGTGCCAGCAGCTTCTTACAGGGGGCTTCTCTGGATACGCAGTATTTT. Translation gives CASSFLQGASLDTQYF.

This clonotype was counted a few times. The V and J genes are TRBV5-4 and TRBJ2-5; TRBD2 is a possible D gene (5 bases). The germline V gene encodes CDR1 SGHNT and CDR2 YYREEE (reference sequence). The length of the CDR3 is 17 residues. Trimming stripped 2 bases from V and 2 bases from J, with 19 bases between. The CDR3 region is CASSFLVGSNPQETQYF. The DNA of the CDR3 is TGTGCCAGCAGCTTCCTTGTGGGGAGTAACCCTCAAGAGACCCAGTACTTC.

This clonotype was counted at least ten times. This rearrangement joins TRBV6-1 to TRBJ2-1; 10 bases are shared with TRBD1. The CDR3 is made up of 14 amino acids. Germline assignment: CDR1 MNHNS and CDR2 SASEGT. The V gene end was trimmed by 5 bases and the J gene end by 8 bases; junction bases not matched to a gene: 6. In nucleotides, the CDR3 is TGTGCCAGCAGTAGCCGGGACAGGGGCGATGAGCAGTTCTTC. This gives the protein CASSSRDRGDEQFF.

This clonotype was found a few times. This chain joins TRBV6-2 or TRBV6-3 and TRBJ1-2, with D possibly matching TRBD1 (5 bases). There are 12 residues in the CDR3. CDR1 is MNHEY, CDR2 SVGEGT, per germline. Between the trimmed V and J ends, which lost 6 bases and 4 bases, there was a span of 9 bases. The CDR3 DNA sequence: TGTGCCAGCAGCGGGGACGGCTATGGCTACACCTTC. It codes for CASSGDGYGYTF.

This clonotype appeared a few times. The chain combines TRBV20-1 with TRBJ1-6, with unresolved D. CDR3 length: 14 residues. Germline loops: CDR1 DFQATT, CDR2 SNEGSKA (reference sequence). V was clipped by 0 bases and J by 5 bases, with 8 bases between them. The CDR3 bases are TGCAGTGCTAGAGACGAGAGACATAATTCACCCCTCCACTTT. Translated: CSARDERHNSPLHF.

This clonotype was observed a handful of times. The rearrangement joins TRBV12-3 or TRBV12-4 to TRBJ1-6, with 8 bases lining up with TRBD1. The trim removed 4 bases at V and 4 bases at J, leaving 3 bases unmatched. The CDR3 spans 15 residues. CDR3 DNA: TGTGCCAGCAGTTGGGACAGGAATTATAATTCACCCCTCCACTTT. Protein product: CASSWDRNYNSPLHF.

This clonotype was seen ten or more times. The chain couples TRBV6-1 to TRBJ2-7, with 9 bases matching TRBD1. Germline lookup yields CDR1 MNHNS and CDR2 SASEGT. CDR3 length: 15 residues. The junction had 6 bases not matched to a gene; V was cut back by 1 base and J by 5 bases. The DNA of the CDR3 is TGTGCCAGCAGTGAAGGGGGACAGGGTTCCGACGAGCAGTACTTC. It yields the protein CASSEGGQGSDEQYF.

The rearrangement uses TRBV19 and TRBJ2-2; tentative D call: TRBD1 (6 bases). Looked up from germline, CDR1 is LNHDA and CDR2 is SQIVND (reference sequence). Deletions cut 5 bases from V and 5 bases from J, with 18 bases between. The length of the CDR3 is 16 residues. The CDR3 spells CASSPSGHSITGELFF. CDR3 DNA sequence: TGTGCCAGTAGTCCTTCGGGACATTCCATAACCGGGGAGCTGTTTTTT.

The V and J genes are TRBV20-1 and TRBJ1-6; 8 bases are a match to TRBD1. The CDR3 loop spans 13 amino acids. From germline, CDR1 is DFQATT and CDR2 SNEGSKA (reference sequence). Germline trimming cut 6 bases from V and 9 bases from J; bases unmatched to any gene: 7. CDR3: CSARQGLGSPLHF. DNA for the CDR3: TGCAGTGCCAGACAGGGGCTTGGTTCACCCCTCCACTTT.

The V and J genes are TRBV18 and TRBJ1-1; a weak D match, TRBD1 (5 bases). The CDR3 has 15 residues. V lost 4 bases and J 1 base, leaving 13 bases between the germline ends. Germline CDR1 is KGHSH and CDR2 is LQKENI. CDR3 nucleotides: TGTGCCAGCTCACTTTCAGGGAAGGCGAACACTGAAGCTTTCTTT. This translates into CASSLSGKANTEAFF.

V is TRBV6-1 and J is TRBJ2-2; perhaps TRBD2 as D (7 bases). Germline assignment: CDR1 MNHNS and CDR2 SASEGT. The CDR3 length is 15 residues. V was pared by 6 bases and J by 6 bases, with 17 bases between. Written as DNA, the CDR3 is TGTGCCAGCAGAATTGGGGCGGGGGCGGCCGGGGAGCTGTTTTTT. This sequence encodes CASRIGAGAAGELFF.

This clonotype was observed at least ten times. The chain employs TRBV7-2 and TRBJ2-2; 9 bases are shared with TRBD2. The CDR3 is made up of 17 amino acids. The germline V gene encodes CDR1 SGHTA and CDR2 FQGNSA. Losses at the gene ends were 3 bases for V and 6 bases for J; bases not matched to a gene: 11. CDR3 amino acids: CASSLGRAGGPSGELFF. The CDR3 region has the DNA TGTGCCAGCAGCTTGGGCCGGGCGGGGGGGCCCTCCGGGGAGCTGTTTTTT.

The V and J genes are TRBV20-1 and TRBJ2-3, with D tentatively TRBD2 (6 bases). Germline-derived CDR1 and CDR2 are DFQATT and SNEGSKA (reference sequence). Trimming took off 3 bases at V and 4 bases at J, with 17 bases between the two ends. The CDR3 runs 15 residues. The CDR3 region is CSASDAGRRSDTQYF. Here the CDR3 DNA reads TGCAGTGCTAGTGATGCGGGGCGCCGCTCAGATACGCAGTATTTT.

This clonotype has at least ten counts. The CDR3: CASSFGWNEQFF. CDR3 coding DNA: TGTGCCAGCAGCTTCGGGTGGAATGAGCAGTTCTTC. V gene TRBV7-8 combines with J gene TRBJ2-1, with no clear D. CDR1 is SGHVS, CDR2 FQNEAQ, per germline. CDR3 size: 12 residues. V was clipped by 3 bases and J by 7 bases, with 7 bases between them.

This clonotype appeared many times. The chain carries TRBV6-2 or TRBV6-3 and TRBJ1-5; 7 bases fit TRBD1. This CDR3 contains 17 residues. The V segment lost 4 bases and the J segment 1 base; nucleotides outside the gene matches: 10. Germline CDR1 and CDR2: MNHEY and SVGEGT. The DNA for the CDR3 is TGTGCCAGCAGTTCGGACCCAACAGGGGTGAGCAATCAGCCCCAGCATTTT. It translates to CASSSDPTGVSNQPQHF.